What follows describes a single T cell receptor (beta chain). Antigen: not known. PCR amplification relied on 60 Vbeta primers (plus 13 Jbeta primers). Clones were read by immunoSEQ multiplex PCR, and TCRdb kept only the in-frame ones, dropping some. The table includes about 130,000 clones, more than 65% detected once. This record belongs to a study of cytomegalovirus exposure and HLA in healthy donors. The overall study: Out of 150 million to 200 million T cells, an earlier analysis found some 120 million unique TCR beta sequences in total.

V gave up 7 bases and J gave up 2 bases, with 12 bases separating them. This CDR3 has 13 amino acids. Germline CDR1 SQVTM, CDR2 ANQGSEA. Study outcomes and limitations: It was taken for granted in presence/absence analyses that sequencing depth across donors was roughly uniform.

The TCR comes from a woman under 30 in good health and CMV-seropositive. Sequencing was done on a sample of PBMCs. V is TRBV29-1 and J is TRBJ1-3; no firm D call. In DNA, the CDR3 is TGCAGCGCAACAGATCTTGCTGGAAACACCATATATTTT. As protein: CSATDLAGNTIYF.